Following are 21 T cell receptor beta chains from one sample sequenced in a study of CXCR3-negative and CXCR3-positive naive CD8 T cells. Study results and caveats: Naive cells positive for CXCR3 carried more hydrophobic TRB CDR3s than CXCR3-negative ones.

These receptors' targets are unknown. Through 5' RACE with UMI labels, the TRB cDNA libraries were prepared. From its re-call of the 5' RACE reads, TCRdb lists each CDR3 protein once, without DNA. This sample's clone table lists roughly 5,000 distinct CDR3 sequences. Sequenced input: naive CXCR3+ CD8+ T cells from blood. Subset described: CD45RO-CCR7+CD27+CD95- naive CD8+ T cells expressing CXCR3 (TNR3+). The receptor source for this set is a human donor in good health. Some clones in this sample may be carry-over from other donors' samples.

This sequence joins TRBV19 and TRBJ1-1. Germline V gives CDR1 LNHDA, CDR2 SQIVND (reference sequence). The CDR3 loop spans 14 amino acids. The CDR3: CASSMGHMNTEAFF.

This clonotype registers medium-sized by frequency. The chain combines TRBV7-6 with TRBJ1-3. The CDR3 is 14 amino acids. Germline CDR1 is SGHVS and CDR2 is FNYEAQ. This CDR3 reads CASSLDGSGNTIYF.

Judged by frequency, this clonotype is medium-sized (0.01 to 0.1%). The gene calls are TRBV21-1 and TRBJ2-1; the D call of TRBD2 rests on TCRdb alone, since no DNA is present to check it. TRBV21-1 is a documented pseudogene. The CDR3 is made up of 13 amino acids. This chain's CDR3 is CARGGPRYNEQFF.

Its frequency marks this clonotype as medium-sized. The chain has TRBV29-1 and TRBJ2-5; TCRdb's assignment of TRBD2 cannot be checked, as there is no DNA. Germline loops: CDR1 SQVTM, CDR2 ANQGSEA. The length of the CDR3 is 14 residues. The CDR3 is CSVDEREGEETQYF.

The chain carries TRBV29-1 and TRBJ2-5; TCRdb's D gene call, TRBD2, goes unchecked for lack of DNA. The CDR3 has 12 amino acids. The germline gives CDR1 SQVTM, CDR2 ANQGSEA. CDR3 residues: CRVTSGQETQYF.

This clonotype shows up as medium-sized by frequency. The chain is built from TRBV11-2 and TRBJ2-2; TCRdb names TRBD1, which stays unverified in the absence of DNA. Germline V gene data show CDR1 as SGHAT and CDR2 as FQNNGV. The CDR3 loop spans 18 amino acids. The CDR3 sequence is CASSLGPEAPRRTGELFF.

V is TRBV7-9 and J is TRBJ1-2; TCRdb selects TRBD1, and the lack of DNA leaves this call unchecked. CDR3 size: 15 residues. Germline-derived CDR1 and CDR2 are SEHNR and FQNEAQ (reference sequence). The CDR3 loop is CASSPTGLTHYCYTF.

This sequence joins TRBV5-6 and TRBJ1-1; the TRBD1 assignment by TCRdb is unverifiable without DNA. Looked up from germline, CDR1 is SGHDT and CDR2 is YYEEEE. CDR3 length equals 15 residues. The CDR3 sequence is CASSLGTGMNTEAFF.

This clonotype is classed as medium-sized by frequency. This sequence joins TRBV29-1 and TRBJ1-2. Germline CDR1 and CDR2: SQVTM and ANQGSEA. CDR3 length equals 12 residues. The CDR3 is CSVMEGDYGYTF.

The chain employs TRBV19 and TRBJ2-1; absent DNA, TCRdb's TRBD1 call cannot be checked. This CDR3 spans 13 amino acids. CDR1 and CDR2 (germline): LNHDA, SQIVND (reference sequence). The CDR3 is CASSIVGGDEQFF.

This clonotype counts as medium-sized by frequency. The J gene is TRBJ2-1, the V gene TRBV4-1; TCRdb's assignment of TRBD2 cannot be checked, as there is no DNA. Germline values: CDR1 MGHRA, CDR2 YSYEKL. The CDR3 runs to 15 residues. This chain's CDR3 is CASRLVARSYNEQFF.

This clonotype ranks as medium-sized in terms of frequency. This chain uses TRBV20-1 with TRBJ2-7. CDR3 size: 13 residues. Germline lookup yields CDR1 DFQATT and CDR2 SNEGSKA (reference sequence). CDR3 region: CSANQVHPYEQYF.

This clonotype is called medium-sized based on its frequency. This chain links TRBV6-5 with TRBJ1-1. This CDR3 contains 12 residues. The germline gives CDR1 MNHEY, CDR2 SVGAGI. The CDR3 sequence: CASSYLDSEAFF.

The J gene is TRBJ2-1, the V gene TRBV11-3; the D call of TRBD1 rests on TCRdb alone, since no DNA is present to check it. Germline CDR1 SGHNT, CDR2 YENEEA. The CDR3 is 14 amino acids. The CDR3: CASSLPGSYNEQFF.

This clonotype registers medium-sized by frequency. This CDR3 is CASRDPGTEAFF. The chain uses TRBV27 and TRBJ1-1; TCRdb's D gene call, TRBD1, goes unchecked for lack of DNA. Germline V gives CDR1 MNHEY, CDR2 SMNVEV (reference sequence). CDR3 length equals 12 residues.

By frequency, this clonotype registers medium-sized (0.01 to 0.1%). V gene TRBV6-5 combines with J gene TRBJ1-3. The germline gives CDR1 MNHEY, CDR2 SVGAGI. This CDR3 is 14 amino acids long. CDR3 loop: CASSSRSSGNTIYF.

The chain carries TRBV7-6 and TRBJ2-1; without DNA, the TCRdb call of TRBD2 cannot be checked. This CDR3 spans 17 amino acids. Germline lookup yields CDR1 SGHVS and CDR2 FNYEAQ. CDR3 region: CASSLEPLAGISNEQFF. Using reference TRBV7-6 and TRBJ2-1 for the parts outside the CDR3, the full variable domain is GAGVSQSPRYKVTKRGQDVALRCDPISGHVSLYWYRQALGQGPEFLTYFNYEAQQDKSGLPNDRFSAERPEGSISTLTIQRTEQRDSAMYRCASSLEPLAGISNEQFFGPGTRLTVL.

This sequence joins TRBV5-1 and TRBJ2-7; lacking DNA, the TRBD1 call made by TCRdb goes unchecked. The CDR3 consists of 13 residues. Germline V gene sequence: CDR1 SGHRS, CDR2 YFSETQ. The CDR3 sequence is CASSGDLPYEQYF.

Its frequency marks this clonotype as medium-sized (0.01 to 0.1%). The J gene is TRBJ2-2, the V gene TRBV9. In germline, CDR1 is SGDLS, CDR2 YYNGEE. The CDR3 loop spans 14 amino acids. The CDR3 is CASSDPGNTGELFF.

This clonotype is classed as medium-sized by frequency. V usage is TRBV12-3 or TRBV12-4 and J usage is TRBJ2-3; TCRdb gives TRBD1 as the D gene, but with no DNA this cannot be confirmed. CDR3 length: 16 residues. Here the CDR3 reads CASSHNELPPPDTQYF.

This chain uses TRBV7-8 with TRBJ2-1. The CDR3 runs 17 residues. In germline, CDR1 is SGHVS, CDR2 FQNEAQ. CDR3 amino acids: CASSLALYLAEYNEQFF.